These 20 T cell receptor beta chains were sequenced from one sample in a study of T-cell reconstitution after alpha-beta-depleted transplantation in children. TCRbeta library preparation incorporated unique molecular identifiers. A single record per CDR3 protein comes from TCRdb applying MiXCR to the PCR reads. Of 200,000 to 250,000 distinct CDR3 sequences in the sample, roughly 10% were seen once. Sample: PBMCs from the stem cell graft donor, taken from the stem cell graft. The source of these receptors is a human donor who donated a stem cell graft to a child with acute lymphoblastic leukemia.

This clonotype has more than one count but fewer than ten. J is TRBJ2-5 and V is TRBV5-4, with TRBD1 identical over 8 bases. The ends lost 4 bases at V and 5 bases at J; junction bases unmatched: 10. This CDR3 is built from 15 residues. Looked up from germline, CDR1 is SGHNT and CDR2 is YYREEE (reference sequence). Written as DNA, the CDR3 is TGTGCCAGCAGCCCTCCTCCAGGGGGCGAGGAGACCCAGTACTTC. Its translation is CASSPPPGGEETQYF.

This clonotype was counted a few times. The genes are TRBV10-3 and TRBJ1-4, with 10 bases lining up with TRBD1. This CDR3 comprises 14 residues. Trimming at V came to 6 bases and at J to 4 bases, leaving 2 bases not matched to a gene. CDR1 ENHRY and CDR2 SYGVKD come from the germline V gene. CDR3 region: CAIRGTGVNEKLFF. DNA for the CDR3: TGTGCCATCAGGGGGACAGGGGTTAATGAAAAACTGTTTTTT.

This clonotype appeared many times. This chain uses TRBV6-1 with TRBJ1-2, with a weak D call TRBD1 (5 bases). Germline lookup yields CDR1 MNHNS and CDR2 SASEGT. The CDR3 runs to 13 residues. With 5 bases removed from V and 4 bases from J, the gap between germline ends came to 11 bases. The CDR3 sequence: CASSRAGLYGYTF. CDR3 coding DNA: TGTGCCAGCAGTCGAGCGGGACTCTATGGCTACACCTTC.

This chain links TRBV10-3 with TRBJ1-3; a weak D match, TRBD1 (6 bases). The CDR3 is 13 residues long. The germline CDR1 and CDR2 sequences are ENHRY and SYGVKD. Trimming left V 6 bases short and J 4 bases short, with 10 bases between. CDR3 DNA: TGTGCCATCAGGGGGGACATCGGAAACACCATATATTTT. Protein product: CAIRGDIGNTIYF.

This clonotype was found a few times. The V call is TRBV6-1, the J call TRBJ1-1, with D uncertain. The CDR3 spans 12 residues. The V end lost 6 bases, the J end lost 1 base, and 6 bases lay between the germline ends. Germline assignment: CDR1 MNHNS and CDR2 SASEGT. CDR3 sequence: CASRTSNTEAFF. The CDR3 bases are TGTGCCAGCAGGACCTCGAACACTGAAGCTTTCTTT.

This clonotype was seen repeatedly, ten times or more. The V gene is TRBV10-1, the J gene TRBJ2-1; D possibly corresponds to TRBD2 (6 bases). Between the trimmed V and J ends, which lost 3 bases and 8 bases, there was a span of 11 bases. In germline, CDR1 is WNHNN, CDR2 SYGVQD (reference sequence). The CDR3 covers 13 residues. DNA of the CDR3: TGCGCCAGCAGTGACGGGGGAATAGATGAGCAGTTCTTC. Translated, it gives CASSDGGIDEQFF.

In this sample, this clonotype turned up a few times. CDR3 DNA sequence: TGTGCCAGCAGCTTAACAGGCACCCTATCCAAAAACATTCAGTACTTC. It yields the protein CASSLTGTLSKNIQYF. The chain is built from TRBV7-9 and TRBJ2-4; the D gene is possibly TRBD1 (5 bases). V was shortened by 2 bases and J by 2 bases, with 13 bases between the two germline ends. CDR3 length: 16 amino acids. CDR1 is SEHNR and CDR2 is FQNEAQ in the germline V gene (reference sequence).

This clonotype was counted at least ten times. The chain is built from TRBV25-1 and TRBJ2-7; maybe TRBD2 (5 bases). Looked up from germline, CDR1 is MGHDK and CDR2 is SYGVNS. This CDR3 has 13 residues. V dropped 6 bases and J dropped 3 bases, with 12 bases sitting between them. CDR3: CASREVWGYEQYF. Here the CDR3 DNA reads TGTGCCAGCAGGGAGGTCTGGGGCTACGAGCAGTACTTC.

This chain links TRBV20-1 with TRBJ2-1; TRBD1 aligns across 9 bases. V shed 0 bases and J 8 bases; nucleotides not matched to a gene: 8. The germline gives CDR1 DFQATT, CDR2 SNEGSKA (reference sequence). The CDR3 spans 15 residues. The CDR3 reads CSARDPGQGKHEQFF. The CDR3 nucleotides are TGCAGTGCTAGAGATCCTGGACAGGGGAAACATGAGCAGTTCTTC.

In this sample, this clonotype turned up a few times. This chain joins TRBV20-1 and TRBJ2-5; D perhaps matches TRBD2 (6 bases). Germline loops: CDR1 DFQATT, CDR2 SNEGSKA (reference sequence). Trimming removed 3 bases from V and 1 base from J, with 12 bases in between. The CDR3 sequence is 14 residues long. The CDR3 loop is CSASKLAIQETQYF. CDR3 bases: TGCAGTGCTAGTAAACTAGCCATCCAAGAGACCCAGTACTTC.

This clonotype was recorded a few times. CDR3 nucleotide sequence: TGCAGTGCTAGAGAAGGGGGCCGGGTCCGTTTGAGAACTGAAGCTTTCTTT. Protein product: CSAREGGRVRLRTEAFF. J is TRBJ1-1 and V is TRBV20-1; 7 nucleotides match TRBD1. The ends lost 0 bases at V and 5 bases at J; junction bases unmatched: 15. The CDR3 is 17 residues long. Germline values: CDR1 DFQATT, CDR2 SNEGSKA (reference sequence).

This clonotype has more than one count but fewer than ten. The gene calls are TRBV2 and TRBJ2-5; D uncertain. The CDR3 has 12 amino acids. Germline values: CDR1 SNHLY, CDR2 FYNNEI. Deletions cut 8 bases from V and 5 bases from J, with 12 bases between. For the CDR3, the DNA is TGTGCCAGCGCTCTAGGTCTGGAGACCCAGTACTTC. Its translation: CASALGLETQYF.

This clonotype was seen at least ten times. V and J are TRBV4-1 and TRBJ2-7; D uncertain. V was trimmed by 0 bases and J by 10 bases, leaving 7 bases between them. Germline loops: CDR1 MGHRA, CDR2 YSYEKL. This CDR3 region has 11 residues. CDR3 sequence reads: CASSQDQFQYF. CDR3 nucleotides: TGCGCCAGCAGCCAAGATCAATTCCAGTACTTC.

In this sample, this clonotype turned up many times. A junction boundary mismatches the germline segment, possibly from a read error. This sequence joins TRBV3-1 and TRBJ2-5, with D possibly being TRBD2 (6 bases). This CDR3 comprises 14 residues. Germline assignment: CDR1 LGHDT and CDR2 YNNKEL (reference sequence). The CDR3 here is CASRQVLAKETQYF. In DNA, the CDR3 is TGTGCCAGCAGACAAGTCCTAGCGAAAGAGACCCAGTACTTC.

This clonotype was counted many times. The V call is TRBV7-9, the J call TRBJ1-2; the D gene is possibly TRBD1 (5 bases). With 3 bases removed from V and 4 bases from J, the gap between germline ends came to 6 bases. Germline V lookup: CDR1 SEHNR, CDR2 FQNEAQ (reference sequence). This CDR3 has 12 amino acids. The CDR3 DNA sequence: TGTGCCAGCAGCTTGGGGACCTATGGCTACACCTTC. This encodes CASSLGTYGYTF.

This clonotype was seen more than once but under ten times. V usage is TRBV7-9 and J usage is TRBJ1-4; 7 bases are shared with TRBD1. V trimming: 4 bases; J trimming: 3 bases; junction bases outside the gene matches: 5. Per the germline V gene, CDR1 is SEHNR and CDR2 is FQNEAQ (reference sequence). CDR3 length equals 15 residues. CDR3 sequence (DNA): TGTGCCAGCAGCTCAAAGGGGGCACCTAATGAAAAACTGTTTTTT. Translation gives CASSSKGAPNEKLFF.

This clonotype appeared many times. The chain combines TRBV2 with TRBJ2-3; D is undetermined. Trimming removed 5 bases from V and 4 bases from J, with 10 bases in between. This CDR3 spans 13 amino acids. Germline-derived CDR1 and CDR2 are SNHLY and FYNNEI. CDR3 sequence: CASSPNRADTQYF. The CDR3 nucleotides read TGTGCCAGCAGTCCTAATCGGGCAGATACGCAGTATTTT.

The chain couples TRBV24-1 to TRBJ1-3; 7 bases are a match to TRBD1. The length of the CDR3 is 16 residues. Germline V gene data show CDR1 as KGHDR and CDR2 as SFDVKD. Trimming took 5 bases from V and 1 from J; bases not matched to a gene: 7. In DNA, the CDR3 is TGTGCCACCAGTGCGGGACAGAACCATTCTGGAAACACCATATATTTT. Amino acid sequence: CATSAGQNHSGNTIYF.

For this clonotype: The germline gene is not matched at one end of the junction; a read error may be the cause. This chain uses TRBV3-1 with TRBJ2-1; TRBD1 or TRBD2 may be the D gene (5 bases each). Germline lookup yields CDR1 LGHDT and CDR2 YNNKEL (reference sequence). The CDR3 totals 17 residues. The CDR3 bases are TGTGCCACCAGCCAAGGAGTCCAGGGAACCCATAGCGATGAGCAGTTCTTC. Its protein product is CATSQGVQGTHSDEQFF.

This clonotype came up many times. The genes are TRBV20-1 and TRBJ2-3; D perhaps matches TRBD2 (6 bases). CDR1 and CDR2 (germline): DFQATT, SNEGSKA (reference sequence). The CDR3 is 14 residues long. V shed 3 bases and J shed 1 base, with 11 bases lying between them. This chain's CDR3 is CSARSGGGTDTQYF. Here the CDR3 DNA reads TGCAGTGCTAGGTCGGGCGGGGGCACAGATACGCAGTATTTT.